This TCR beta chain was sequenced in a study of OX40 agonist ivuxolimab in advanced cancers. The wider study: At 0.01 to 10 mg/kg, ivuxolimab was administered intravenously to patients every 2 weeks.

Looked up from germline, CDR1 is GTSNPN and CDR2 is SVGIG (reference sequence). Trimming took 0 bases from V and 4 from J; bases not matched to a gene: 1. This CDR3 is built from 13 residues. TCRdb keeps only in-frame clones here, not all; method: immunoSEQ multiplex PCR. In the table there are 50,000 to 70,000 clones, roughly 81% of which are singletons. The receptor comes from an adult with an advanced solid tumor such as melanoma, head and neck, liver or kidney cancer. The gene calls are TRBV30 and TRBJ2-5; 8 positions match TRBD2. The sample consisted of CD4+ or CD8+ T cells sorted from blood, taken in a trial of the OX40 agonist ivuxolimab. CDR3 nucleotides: TGTGCCTGGAGTGTCCTAGCGGGAGAGACCCAGTACTTC. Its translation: CAWSVLAGETQYF.